The 15 T cell receptor beta chains presented below share a single source sample, sequenced in a study of cytomegalovirus exposure and HLA in healthy donors. Vbeta (60) and Jbeta (13) primers were used in the PCR. Sequencing was performed with immunoSEQ multiplex PCR; in TCRdb, only in-frame clones are kept and a portion is missing. This repertoire comprises 65,000 to 80,000 clones; its ten largest clones make up roughly 5.1%. Input material: PBMCs. The receptors shown here come from a man aged 25-45 years in good health and CMV-seronegative.

The chain carries TRBV9 and TRBJ2-3, with D maybe TRBD1 (5 bases). The CDR3 consists of 16 residues. Germline assignment: CDR1 SGDLS and CDR2 YYNGEE. The ends were cut back, 0 bases at V and 4 bases at J, with 15 bases in the middle. CDR3 sequence (DNA): TGTGCCAGCAGCGTAGGTTTAGGCCAGGGTGCAGATACGCAGTATTTT. Translation: CASSVGLGQGADTQYF.

The chain carries TRBV9 and TRBJ2-3; 7 bases agree with TRBD1. The CDR3 runs to 15 residues. Germline lookup yields CDR1 SGDLS and CDR2 YYNGEE. With 3 bases clipped from V and 0 bases from J, the junction kept 4 bases outside the gene matches. CDR3 in amino acids: CASSGQGWSTDTQYF. For the CDR3, the DNA is TGTGCCAGCAGCGGACAGGGTTGGAGCACAGATACGCAGTATTTT.

This chain connects TRBV5-6 to TRBJ1-5, with a possible D match to TRBD1 (5 bases). The CDR3 covers 16 residues. With 4 bases removed from V and 0 bases from J, the gap between germline ends came to 14 bases. Germline assignment: CDR1 SGHDT and CDR2 YYEEEE. The CDR3 DNA is TGTGCCAGCAGCCTGCGGGGCGCTCCTAGCAATCAGCCCCAGCATTTT. Its protein is CASSLRGAPSNQPQHF.

The chain has TRBV7-3 and TRBJ1-1; unclear D gene. CDR3 length: 13 amino acids. Trimming cost V 3 bases and J 2 bases, with 7 bases left between them. Germline V gene sequence: CDR1 SGHTA, CDR2 FQGTGA. The CDR3 sequence: CASSFGPNTEAFF. CDR3 DNA sequence: TGTGCCAGCAGCTTTGGCCCAAACACTGAAGCTTTCTTT. Full variable domain (remainder filled in from reference TRBV7-3 and TRBJ1-1): GAGVSQTPSNKVTEKGKYVELRCDPISGHTALYWYRQSLGQGPEFLIYFQGTGAADDSGLPNDRFFAVRPEGSVSTLKIQRTERGDSAVYLCASSFGPNTEAFFGQGTRLTVV.

This chain links TRBV13 with TRBJ2-7, with D tentatively TRBD1 (5 bases). V dropped 2 bases and J dropped 2 bases, with 10 bases sitting between them. Germline V gene data show CDR1 as PRHDT and CDR2 as FYEKMQ (reference sequence). There are 14 residues in the CDR3. Here the CDR3 reads CASSLKGLTYEQYF. The CDR3 DNA reads as TGTGCCAGCAGCTTAAAGGGGCTGACCTACGAGCAGTACTTC.

The chain has TRBV5-4 and TRBJ2-7; TRBD2 matches 15 bases. The length of the CDR3 is 17 residues. The germline gives CDR1 SGHNT, CDR2 YYREEE (reference sequence). The V and J ends lost 4 bases and 6 bases, in that order; junction bases with no gene match: 11. DNA for the CDR3: TGTGCCAGCAGCCCTGGGACTAGCGGGGGGAGTTTCTTCGAGCAGTACTTC. This gives the protein CASSPGTSGGSFFEQYF.

This chain links TRBV18 with TRBJ2-1; TRBD2 matches at 10 bases. The CDR3 length is 22 residues. The J segment lost 0 bases and the V segment lost 3 bases, leaving 20 bases of the junction unmatched. Germline V lookup: CDR1 KGHSH, CDR2 LQKENI. CDR3 amino acids: CASSPHPPFFSGGPSSYNEQFF. CDR3 nucleotide sequence: TGTGCCAGCTCACCCCATCCCCCCTTTTTTAGCGGGGGGCCCAGCTCCTACAATGAGCAGTTCTTC.

The chain combines TRBV7-2 with TRBJ2-7; 7 nucleotides match TRBD2. The CDR3 is 15 residues long. J lost 2 bases, V lost 5 bases, and 9 bases had no gene match. Germline V gene sequence: CDR1 SGHTA, CDR2 FQGNSA. The DNA for the CDR3 is TGTGCCAGCAGCCCCCGGGGAGGGACTACCTACGAGCAGTACTTC. Protein: CASSPRGGTTYEQYF.

CDR3 nucleotides: TGTGCCAGCAGGCTGGACAGGGGGGAGCAGTTCTTC. Its translation is CASRLDRGEQFF. The chain uses TRBV6-5 and TRBJ2-1; 10 positions match TRBD1. V shed 6 bases and J 10 bases; nucleotides not matched to a gene: 3. Germline CDR1 is MNHEY and CDR2 is SVGAGI. The CDR3 extends over 12 amino acids.

The chain links TRBV19 to TRBJ2-1; D is possibly TRBD2 (6 bases). CDR1 and CDR2 (germline): LNHDA, SQIVND (reference sequence). The CDR3 spans 16 residues. The V gene lost 3 bases and the J gene lost 0 bases, with 12 bases spanning the gap. As DNA, the CDR3 is TGTGCCAGTAGTATCAGGGCGGGGCGCTCCTACAATGAGCAGTTCTTC. Its translation is CASSIRAGRSYNEQFF.

The gene calls are TRBV18 and TRBJ1-1; 7 bases map to TRBD1. From germline, CDR1 is KGHSH and CDR2 LQKENI. The CDR3 sequence is 15 residues long. V was pared by 1 base and J by 3 bases, with 5 bases of the junction left unmatched. CDR3 sequence (DNA): TGTGCCAGCTCACCACAGGGCAGGGGGGACACTGAAGCTTTCTTT. Protein: CASSPQGRGDTEAFF.

The chain employs TRBV7-8 and TRBJ1-2, with 7 positions matching TRBD1. Germline values: CDR1 SGHVS, CDR2 FQNEAQ. The CDR3 extends over 14 amino acids. V lost 4 bases, J lost 3 bases, and 5 bases stayed unmatched. This CDR3 reads CASSSRTGDYGYTF. CDR3 DNA: TGTGCCAGCAGCTCCCGGACAGGCGACTATGGCTACACCTTC.

The rearrangement uses TRBV5-6 and TRBJ1-2, with no clear D. V lost 2 bases to trimming and J lost 5 bases, with 7 bases between them. The CDR3 has 12 residues. Germline CDR1 SGHDT, CDR2 YYEEEE. The DNA for the CDR3 is TGTGCCAGCAGCTTTAGCCGGTATGGCTACACCTTC. It encodes CASSFSRYGYTF.

The V gene is TRBV21-1, the J gene TRBJ1-4; the D call TRBD1 from the table was never checked on the DNA. TRBV21-1 is noted as a pseudogene. The CDR3 consists of 14 residues. In DNA form, the CDR3 reads TGTGCCAGCAGAGTACCGGGACAGGGGGAAAAACTGTTTTTT. Translation gives CASRVPGQGEKLFF.

CDR3: CASSLDRGVHNFQETQYF. The DNA of the CDR3 is TGCGCCAGCAGCCTCGACAGGGGAGTCCACAATTTTCAAGAGACCCAGTACTTC. The rearrangement uses TRBV4-3 and TRBJ2-5; TRBD1 agrees at 8 bases. The germline V gene has CDR1 LGHNA and CDR2 YSLEER. With V trimmed by 4 bases and J by 2 bases, 15 bases remained unmatched. The CDR3 has 18 residues.